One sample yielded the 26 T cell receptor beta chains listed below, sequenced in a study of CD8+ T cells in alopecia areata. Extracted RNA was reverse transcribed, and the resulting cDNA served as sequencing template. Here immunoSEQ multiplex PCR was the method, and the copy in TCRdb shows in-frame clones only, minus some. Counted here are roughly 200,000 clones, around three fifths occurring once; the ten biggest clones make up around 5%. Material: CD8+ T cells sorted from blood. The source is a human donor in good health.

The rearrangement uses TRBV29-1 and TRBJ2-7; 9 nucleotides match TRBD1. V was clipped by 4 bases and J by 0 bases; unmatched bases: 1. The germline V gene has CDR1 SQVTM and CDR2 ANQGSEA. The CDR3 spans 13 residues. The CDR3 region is CSVGTGDSYEQYF. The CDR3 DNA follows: TGCAGCGTTGGGACAGGGGACTCCTACGAGCAGTACTTC.

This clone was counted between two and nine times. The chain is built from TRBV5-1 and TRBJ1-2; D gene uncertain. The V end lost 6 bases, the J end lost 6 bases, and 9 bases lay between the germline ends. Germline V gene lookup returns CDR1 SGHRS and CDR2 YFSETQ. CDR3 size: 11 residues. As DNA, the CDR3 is TGCGCCAGCAATTCGGGAAATGGCTACACCTTC. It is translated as CASNSGNGYTF.

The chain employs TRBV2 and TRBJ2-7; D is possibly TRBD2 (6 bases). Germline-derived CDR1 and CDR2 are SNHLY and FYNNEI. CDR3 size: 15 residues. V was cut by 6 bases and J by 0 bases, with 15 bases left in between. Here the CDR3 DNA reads TGTGCCAGCAGCGAAAGACTAGGTAGCTCCTACGAGCAGTACTTC. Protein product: CASSERLGSSYEQYF.

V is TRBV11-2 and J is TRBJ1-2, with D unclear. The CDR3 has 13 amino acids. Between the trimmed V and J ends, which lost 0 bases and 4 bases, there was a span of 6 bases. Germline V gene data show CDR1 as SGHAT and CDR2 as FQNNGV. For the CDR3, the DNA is TGTGCCAGCAGCTTAGACAGCGCCTATGGCTACACCTTC. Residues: CASSLDSAYGYTF.

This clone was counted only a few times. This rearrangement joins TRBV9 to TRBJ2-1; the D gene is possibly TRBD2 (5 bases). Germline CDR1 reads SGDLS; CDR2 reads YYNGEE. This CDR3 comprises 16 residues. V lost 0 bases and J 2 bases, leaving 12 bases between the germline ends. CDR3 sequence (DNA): TGTGCCAGCAGCGTAGAAGTAAAGGGAGCCTACAATGAGCAGTTCTTC. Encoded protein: CASSVEVKGAYNEQFF.

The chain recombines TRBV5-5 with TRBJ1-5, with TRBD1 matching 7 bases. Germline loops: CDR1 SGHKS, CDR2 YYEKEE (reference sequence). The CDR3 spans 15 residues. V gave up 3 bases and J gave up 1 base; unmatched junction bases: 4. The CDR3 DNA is TGTGCCAGCAGCTATACAGGGGAGAGCAATCAGCCCCAGCATTTT. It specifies CASSYTGESNQPQHF.

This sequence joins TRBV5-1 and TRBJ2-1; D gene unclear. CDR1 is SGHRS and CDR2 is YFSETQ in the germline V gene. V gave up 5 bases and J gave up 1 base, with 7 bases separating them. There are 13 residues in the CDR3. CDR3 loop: CASRVPSYNEQFF. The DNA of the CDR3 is TGCGCCAGCAGAGTCCCTTCCTACAATGAGCAGTTCTTC. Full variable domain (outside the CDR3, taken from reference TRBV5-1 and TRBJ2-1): KAGVTQTPRYLIKTRGQQVTLSCSPISGHRSVSWYQQTPGQGLQFLFEYFSETQRNKGNFPGRFSGRQFSNSRSEMNVSTLELGDSALYLCASRVPSYNEQFFGPGTRLTVL.

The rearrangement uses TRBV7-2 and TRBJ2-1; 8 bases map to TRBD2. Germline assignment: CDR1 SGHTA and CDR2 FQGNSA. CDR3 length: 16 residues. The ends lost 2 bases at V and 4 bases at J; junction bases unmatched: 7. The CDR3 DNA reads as TGTGCCAGCAGCTTAATAGGCGGGGGGTCTTACAATGAGCAGTTCTTC. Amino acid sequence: CASSLIGGGSYNEQFF.

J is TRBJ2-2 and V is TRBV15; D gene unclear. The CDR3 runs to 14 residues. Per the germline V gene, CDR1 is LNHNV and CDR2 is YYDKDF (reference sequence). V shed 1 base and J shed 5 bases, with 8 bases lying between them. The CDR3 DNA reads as TGTGCCACCAGCAGAGCGGACGCGACCGGGGAGCTGTTTTTT. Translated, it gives CATSRADATGELFF.

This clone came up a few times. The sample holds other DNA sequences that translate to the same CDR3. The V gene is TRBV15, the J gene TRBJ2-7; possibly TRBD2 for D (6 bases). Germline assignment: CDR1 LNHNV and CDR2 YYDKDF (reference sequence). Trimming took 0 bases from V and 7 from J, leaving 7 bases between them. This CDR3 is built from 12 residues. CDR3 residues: CATSRDRGEQYF. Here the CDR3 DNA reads TGTGCCACCAGCAGAGATCGGGGGGAGCAGTACTTC.

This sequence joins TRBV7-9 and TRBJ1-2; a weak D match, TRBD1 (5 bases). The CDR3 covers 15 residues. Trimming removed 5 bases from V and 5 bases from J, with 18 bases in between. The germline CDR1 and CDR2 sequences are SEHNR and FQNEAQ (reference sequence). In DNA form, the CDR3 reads TGTGCCAGCAGCCAACGAGAGCTTGGACATTATGGCTACACCTTC. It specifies CASSQRELGHYGYTF. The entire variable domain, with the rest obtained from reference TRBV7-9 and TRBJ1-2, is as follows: DTGVSQNPRHKITKRGQNVTFRCDPISEHNRLYWYRQTLGQGPEFLTYFQNEAQLEKSRLLSDRFSAERPKGSFSTLEIQRTEQGDSAMYLCASSQRELGHYGYTFGSGTRLTVV.

CDR3 nucleotides: TGTGCCAGCAGCTTTCCGGACAGCGGCGATGGCTACACCTTC. It is translated as CASSFPDSGDGYTF. The V gene is TRBV7-9, the J gene TRBJ1-2; the D gene is possibly TRBD1 (6 bases). The CDR3 has 14 residues. Germline values: CDR1 SEHNR, CDR2 FQNEAQ (reference sequence). The V end was cut by 3 bases, the J end by 6 bases, with 14 bases between.

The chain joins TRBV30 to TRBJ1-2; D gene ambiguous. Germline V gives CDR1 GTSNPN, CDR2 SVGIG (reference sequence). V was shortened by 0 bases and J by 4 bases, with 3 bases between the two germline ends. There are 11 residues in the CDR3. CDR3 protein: CAWSVTYGYTF. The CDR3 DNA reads TGTGCCTGGAGTGTAACCTATGGCTACACCTTC.

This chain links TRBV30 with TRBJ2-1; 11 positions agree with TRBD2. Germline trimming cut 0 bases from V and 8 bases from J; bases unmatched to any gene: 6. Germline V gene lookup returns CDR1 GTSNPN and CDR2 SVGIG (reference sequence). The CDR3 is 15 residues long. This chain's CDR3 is CAWSVGLAGRDEQFF. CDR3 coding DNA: TGTGCCTGGAGTGTAGGACTAGCGGGTAGGGATGAGCAGTTCTTC.

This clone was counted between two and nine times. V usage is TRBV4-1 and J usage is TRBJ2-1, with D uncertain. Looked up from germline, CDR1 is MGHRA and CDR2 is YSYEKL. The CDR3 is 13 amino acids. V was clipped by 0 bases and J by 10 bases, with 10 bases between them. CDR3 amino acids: CASSQDGAREQFF. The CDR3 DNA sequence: TGCGCCAGCAGCCAAGATGGAGCAAGGGAGCAGTTCTTC.

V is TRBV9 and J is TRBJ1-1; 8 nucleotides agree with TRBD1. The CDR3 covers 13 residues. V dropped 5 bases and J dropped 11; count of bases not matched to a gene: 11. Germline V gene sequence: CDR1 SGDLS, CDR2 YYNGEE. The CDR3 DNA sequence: TGTGCCAGCAGTTCAGGGGGCGTCGGAAGGGCTTTCTTT. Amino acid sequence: CASSSGGVGRAFF.

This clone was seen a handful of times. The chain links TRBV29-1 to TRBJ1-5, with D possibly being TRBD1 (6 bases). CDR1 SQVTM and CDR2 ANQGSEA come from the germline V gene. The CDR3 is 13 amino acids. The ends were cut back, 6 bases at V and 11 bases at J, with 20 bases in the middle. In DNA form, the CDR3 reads TGCAGCGTCCTATCGGGGGTAGAGGGGGCCCAGCATTTT. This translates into CSVLSGVEGAQHF.

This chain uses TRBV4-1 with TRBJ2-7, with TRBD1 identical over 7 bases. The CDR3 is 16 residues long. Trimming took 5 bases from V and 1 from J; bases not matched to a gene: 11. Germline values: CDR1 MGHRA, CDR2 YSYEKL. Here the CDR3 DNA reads TGCGCCAGCAGCTTTCACCGGGACAGTCCTTCCTACGAGCAGTACTTC. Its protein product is CASSFHRDSPSYEQYF.

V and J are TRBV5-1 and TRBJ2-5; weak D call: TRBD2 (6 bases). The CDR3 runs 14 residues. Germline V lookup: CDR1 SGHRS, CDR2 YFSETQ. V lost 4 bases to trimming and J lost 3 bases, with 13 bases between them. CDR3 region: CASSLGTEEETQYF. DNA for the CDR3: TGCGCCAGCAGCCTCGGGACTGAAGAAGAGACCCAGTACTTC.

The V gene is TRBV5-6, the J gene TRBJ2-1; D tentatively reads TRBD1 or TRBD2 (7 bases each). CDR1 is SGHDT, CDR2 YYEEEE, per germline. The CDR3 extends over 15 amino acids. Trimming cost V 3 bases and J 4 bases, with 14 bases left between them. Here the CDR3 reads CASSSDRDYYNEQFF. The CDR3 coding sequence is TGTGCCAGCAGCTCCGACAGGGACTATTACAATGAGCAGTTCTTC.

The CDR3 protein is CSVRETLPGYGYTF. The CDR3 bases are TGCAGCGTCCGAGAGACCCTCCCGGGCTATGGCTACACCTTC. This chain links TRBV29-1 with TRBJ1-2, with D unclear. CDR3 size: 14 residues. The germline V and J ends were trimmed by 6 bases and 4 bases, with 18 bases remaining between them. CDR1 is SQVTM, CDR2 ANQGSEA, per germline.

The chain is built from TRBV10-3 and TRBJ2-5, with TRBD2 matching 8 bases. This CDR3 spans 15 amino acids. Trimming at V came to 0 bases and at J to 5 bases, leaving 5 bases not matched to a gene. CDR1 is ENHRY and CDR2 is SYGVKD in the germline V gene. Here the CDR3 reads CAISESAGEWETQYF. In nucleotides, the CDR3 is TGTGCCATCAGTGAGTCAGCGGGGGAATGGGAGACCCAGTACTTC.

Here the CDR3 DNA reads TGTGCCAGCAGCCGATTTGGGACAGGGCGCCAAGAGACCCAGTACTTC. Translation gives CASSRFGTGRQETQYF. The rearrangement uses TRBV7-2 and TRBJ2-5, with 9 bases identical to TRBD1. CDR3 length equals 16 residues. V lost 5 bases to trimming and J lost 1 base; unmatched junction nucleotides: 8. Germline CDR1 and CDR2: SGHTA and FQGNSA.

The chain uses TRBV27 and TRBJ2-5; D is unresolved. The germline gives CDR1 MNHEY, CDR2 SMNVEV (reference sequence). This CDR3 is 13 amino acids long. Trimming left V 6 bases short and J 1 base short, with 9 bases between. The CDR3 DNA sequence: TGTGCCAGCAGCCCCGGAATCCAAGAGACCCAGTACTTC. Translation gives CASSPGIQETQYF.

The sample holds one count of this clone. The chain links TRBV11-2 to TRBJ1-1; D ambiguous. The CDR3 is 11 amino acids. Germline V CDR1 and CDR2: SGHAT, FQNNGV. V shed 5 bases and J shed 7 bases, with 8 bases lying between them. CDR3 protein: CASSTPLEAFF. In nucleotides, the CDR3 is TGTGCCAGCAGCACCCCACTTGAAGCTTTCTTT.

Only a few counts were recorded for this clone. The CDR3 bases are TGTGCCAGCAGTTACGGCGCCCCGGGAGGCACTGAAGCTTTCTTT. It specifies CASSYGAPGGTEAFF. The chain recombines TRBV6-5 with TRBJ1-1, with no clear D. There are 15 residues in the CDR3. Germline V gene data show CDR1 as MNHEY and CDR2 as SVGAGI. Trimming removed 2 bases from V and 4 bases from J, with 14 bases in between.